The 17 T cell receptor beta chains below were found in one sample sequenced in a study of spatial heterogeneity in lung cancer. This sample's time point: sample taken at primary tumor resection. Whole RNA, which was extracted from tumor, nontumor lung tissue or frozen PBMC, was sequenced without any cell sorting. TCRdb recomputed calls from the 5' RACE reads with MiXCR, one row per CDR3 protein. The sample includes about 1,200 distinct CDR3 sequences, roughly an eighth seen only once; the top ten take less than 20%. The sample in question was normal lung tissue next to the tumor, obtained at surgery. All receptors come from a male donor with early-stage non-small cell lung cancer.

Relative to its sample, this clonotype is medium-sized. J is TRBJ2-5 and V is TRBV7-2; the D gene is possibly TRBD1 (5 bases). Germline V gene sequence: CDR1 SGHTA, CDR2 FQGNSA. The V gene lost 1 base and the J gene lost 1 base, with 19 bases spanning the gap. The CDR3 extends over 18 amino acids. The CDR3 loop reads CASSLGVPSIDSQETQYF. The DNA for the CDR3 is TGTGCCAGCAGCTTAGGGGTTCCCTCCATCGACAGCCAAGAGACCCAGTACTTC.

This clonotype is termed medium-sized. The J gene is TRBJ2-2, the V gene TRBV5-1; 8 bases agree with TRBD1. This CDR3 has 14 residues. Germline V gene data show CDR1 as SGHRS and CDR2 as YFSETQ. With 2 bases clipped from V and 6 bases from J, the junction kept 3 bases outside the gene matches. The CDR3 DNA follows: TGCGCCAGCAGCTTACAGGGGGACGCCGGGGAGCTGTTTTTT. Its translation is CASSLQGDAGELFF.

By sample fraction, this clonotype is large. This chain uses TRBV5-5 with TRBJ1-4; D is undetermined. The germline CDR1 and CDR2 sequences are SGHKS and YYEKEE (reference sequence). The CDR3 length is 15 residues. V dropped 2 bases and J dropped 5 bases, with 13 bases sitting between them. CDR3 DNA sequence: TGTGCCAGCAGCTTTTATAGCGGAGAGAATGAAAAACTGTTTTTT. Translating gives CASSFYSGENEKLFF.

This clonotype is large by share. The chain is built from TRBV5-6 and TRBJ2-3, with unresolved D. The germline V and J ends were trimmed by 0 bases and 4 bases, with 6 bases remaining between them. Germline-derived CDR1 and CDR2 are SGHDT and YYEEEE. This CDR3 is built from 13 residues. The chain's CDR3 is CASSLGRSDTQYF. CDR3 in DNA: TGTGCCAGCAGCTTGGGGCGATCAGATACGCAGTATTTT.

This clonotype is classed as medium-sized. The chain is built from TRBV11-3 and TRBJ1-1; D ambiguous. Germline V CDR1 and CDR2: SGHNT, YENEEA. CDR3 length equals 13 residues. Trimming took 2 bases from V and 1 from J, leaving 5 bases between them. CDR3 bases: TGTGCCAGCAGCTTACATCCGAACACTGAAGCTTTCTTT. The encoded protein is CASSLHPNTEAFF.

The gene calls are TRBV7-2 and TRBJ2-1; 9 positions match TRBD2. V lost 5 bases, J lost 4 bases, and 3 bases stayed unmatched. The CDR3 length is 14 residues. The germline V gene has CDR1 SGHTA and CDR2 FQGNSA. CDR3 in amino acids: CASSASGVYNEQFF. CDR3 DNA: TGTGCCAGCAGCGCTAGCGGGGTTTACAATGAGCAGTTCTTC.

Many counts were recorded for this clonotype. This rearrangement joins TRBV29-1 to TRBJ2-5; D remains ambiguous. Germline values: CDR1 SQVTM, CDR2 ANQGSEA. Trimming stripped 4 bases from V and 0 bases from J, with 9 bases between. The CDR3 contains 13 residues. CDR3 nucleotides: TGCAGCGTTGGTCCAACGTACCAAGAGACCCAGTACTTC. Its translation is CSVGPTYQETQYF.

This clonotype was seen repeatedly, ten times or more. This chain connects TRBV7-2 to TRBJ1-1, with D maybe TRBD1 (5 bases). CDR1 and CDR2 from the germline V gene are SGHTA and FQGNSA. The CDR3 is made up of 16 amino acids. V gave up 5 bases and J gave up 1 base, with 17 bases separating them. Written as DNA, the CDR3 is TGTGCCAGCAGCCCCCAGGCGGGGGATACGAACACTGAAGCTTTCTTT. It codes for CASSPQAGDTNTEAFF.

Ten or more counts support this clonotype. V and J are TRBV12-3 or TRBV12-4 and TRBJ1-4, with unresolved D. V was shortened by 7 bases and J by 5 bases, with 14 bases between the two germline ends. This CDR3 region has 14 residues. The DNA of the CDR3 is TGTGCCAGCACCCAACCACCGGGGAATGAAAAACTGTTTTTT. This translates into CASTQPPGNEKLFF.

This clonotype was seen just once. V usage is TRBV11-2 and J usage is TRBJ1-2; tentatively, D is TRBD1 (6 bases). Per germline, CDR1 SGHAT and CDR2 FQNNGV. The CDR3 covers 16 residues. V was pared by 1 base and J by 4 bases, with 16 bases between. CDR3 region: CASSLVPDRRGYGYTF. CDR3 in DNA: TGTGCCAGCAGCTTAGTCCCGGACAGAAGAGGCTATGGCTACACCTTC.

This clonotype was picked up many times. V usage is TRBV29-1 and J usage is TRBJ1-2, with TRBD1 identical over 11 bases. This CDR3 region has 14 residues. Trimming took 3 bases from V and 8 from J; bases not matched to a gene: 8. The germline V gene has CDR1 SQVTM and CDR2 ANQGSEA. CDR3 residues: CSVDPGQGVRGYTF. Here the CDR3 DNA reads TGCAGCGTTGACCCGGGACAGGGGGTCCGAGGCTACACCTTC.

This clonotype counts as medium-sized. The chain employs TRBV7-8 and TRBJ2-1, with 10 bases identical to TRBD2. CDR3 length: 12 residues. J lost 9 bases, V lost 6 bases, and 2 bases had no gene match. CDR1 and CDR2 (germline): SGHVS, FQNEAQ. CDR3 sequence: CASSRTSGEQFF. The CDR3, as DNA: TGTGCCAGCAGTAGGACTAGCGGTGAGCAGTTCTTC.

The V call is TRBV7-2, the J call TRBJ2-3; 10 bases match TRBD2. This CDR3 has 16 residues. Germline V gives CDR1 SGHTA, CDR2 FQGNSA. Trimming removed 4 bases from V and 4 bases from J; junction bases left unmatched: 8. CDR3 protein: CASSWASGSTPDTQYF. The CDR3 nucleotides are TGTGCCAGCAGCTGGGCTAGCGGGAGTACACCAGATACGCAGTATTTT.

This clonotype counts as hyperexpanded. The chain joins TRBV11-2 to TRBJ2-1; D is perhaps TRBD2 (5 bases). The CDR3 is 13 amino acids. In germline, CDR1 is SGHAT, CDR2 FQNNGV. V shed 1 base and J shed 8 bases, with 9 bases lying between them. The CDR3 is CASSLATGYEQFF. CDR3 nucleotides: TGTGCCAGCAGCTTAGCAACGGGGTATGAGCAGTTCTTC.

As regards this clonotype: Sequence at one end of the junction differs from germline and may be a read error. The CDR3 region has the DNA TGCAGCGTTGATGATGGAGCCAGAGCTAACTATTGCTACACCTTC. It translates to CSVDDGARANYCYTF. The V gene is TRBV29-1, the J gene TRBJ1-2, with D unresolved. Per the germline V gene, CDR1 is SQVTM and CDR2 is ANQGSEA. The CDR3 loop spans 15 amino acids.

In DNA form, the CDR3 reads TGCAGTGCTGGGACTAGCGGGGGGATCAATGAGCAGTTCTTC. This encodes CSAGTSGGINEQFF. The chain links TRBV20-1 to TRBJ2-1; 15 bases are a match to TRBD2. Looked up from germline, CDR1 is DFQATT and CDR2 is SNEGSKA (reference sequence). V lost 5 bases and J lost 6; bases outside the gene matches: 2. This CDR3 contains 14 residues.

This clonotype is large (0.1 to 1%) in the sample. This chain joins TRBV2 and TRBJ1-6; 11 bases fit TRBD1. The CDR3 contains 15 residues. Trimming removed 6 bases from V and 7 bases from J; junction bases left unmatched: 5. CDR1 and CDR2 (germline): SNHLY, FYNNEI. This CDR3 reads CASRDGTGGNSPLHF. The CDR3 region has the DNA TGTGCCAGCAGAGACGGGACAGGGGGAAATTCACCCCTCCACTTT.